This T cell receptor beta chain was recovered during a study of cytomegalovirus exposure and HLA in healthy donors. On the study more broadly: A data release that came early held roughly 90 million unique TCRs from HLA-typed donors. Study-level points and caveats: Earlier results showed most TCR beta V segments being productive about 87% or about 30% of the time. Associated with HLA alleles at 0.05 false discovery rate in a later analysis were about 17,000 TCR beta sequences. Cytomegalovirus association was assigned to about 150 TCR beta chains.

60 Vbeta and 13 Jbeta primers were used in PCR. Profiled with immunoSEQ multiplex PCR; TCRdb holds only in-frame clones, not every one. The repertoire consists of 120,000 or so clones, with 60% to 85% occurring once and the leading ten covering about 3.5%. The germline V gene encodes CDR1 SGHRS and CDR2 YFSETQ. This CDR3 has 20 amino acids. The V and J ends lost 2 bases and 1 base, in that order; junction bases with no gene match: 16. Turning to this clone: Its cognate antigen is unknown.

V is TRBV5-1 and J is TRBJ2-1, with 9 bases aligning to TRBD2. This TCR was recovered from a man aged 25-45 years in good health and CMV-seronegative. Sequenced: PBMCs. CDR3 residues: CASSLTPAAFLAGSYNEQFF. The CDR3 nucleotides are TGCGCCAGCAGCTTAACCCCCGCTGCCTTCCTAGCGGGATCCTACAATGAGCAGTTCTTC.